A single sample is the source of the 15 T cell receptor beta chains below, sequenced in a study of shared clonotypes between healthy human individuals. Clones were sequenced by immunoSEQ multiplex PCR, and TCRdb holds only the in-frame ones, with some missing. Here the sample spans about 1,800,000 clones, approximately 94% being singletons. The naive CD8 fraction comprised CD45RO-negative cells positively selected for CCR7 and excluded terminally differentiated effector memory CD45RA+ cells. The sequenced sample was naive CD8+ T cells sorted from blood. The receptor source for this set is a man younger than 30 in good health.

Only one count was recorded for this clone. The rearrangement links TRBV6-1 to TRBJ1-6, with TRBD1 matching 9 bases. CDR3 size: 15 residues. The trim removed 2 bases at V and 10 bases at J, leaving 6 bases unmatched. Germline V gene sequence: CDR1 MNHNS, CDR2 SASEGT. The CDR3 DNA follows: TGTGCCAGCAGTGAACTCGACAGGGGGTGGTCACCCCTCCACTTT. It is translated as CASSELDRGWSPLHF.

The chain has TRBV13 and TRBJ2-2, with 7 bases identical to TRBD2. Trimming at V came to 3 bases and at J to 1 base, leaving 2 bases not matched to a gene. Germline loops: CDR1 PRHDT, CDR2 FYEKMQ (reference sequence). This CDR3 has 15 residues. For the CDR3, the DNA is TGTGCCAGCAGCTTGCCGGGAGGGAACACCGGGGAGCTGTTTTTT. Its translation is CASSLPGGNTGELFF.

This chain connects TRBV27 to TRBJ1-5; D uncertain. Germline CDR1 MNHEY, CDR2 SMNVEV (reference sequence). The V end was cut by 2 bases, the J end by 4 bases, with 9 bases between. The CDR3 is 14 amino acids. The CDR3 DNA is TGTGCCAGCAGTTTACAGGCGGAAAATCAGCCCCAGCATTTT. Translated: CASSLQAENQPQHF.

This chain connects TRBV14 to TRBJ2-1, with D perhaps TRBD1 or TRBD2 (5 bases each). CDR1 SGHDN and CDR2 FVKESK come from the germline V gene. V was shortened by 4 bases and J by 6 bases, with 16 bases between the two germline ends. The CDR3 has 15 residues. The CDR3 DNA is TGTGCCAGCAGCCTCATCCGGGACCCTCGCAATGAGCAGTTCTTC. Translating it yields CASSLIRDPRNEQFF.

The chain has TRBV9 and TRBJ2-2; D remains unclear. The CDR3 loop spans 16 amino acids. In germline, CDR1 is SGDLS, CDR2 YYNGEE. V lost 4 bases and J lost 0, with 13 bases in between. In DNA form, the CDR3 reads TGTGCCAGCAGCCCCCCCGGGCTAACGAACACCGGGGAGCTGTTTTTT. This codes for CASSPPGLTNTGELFF.

The chain is built from TRBV7-9 and TRBJ2-1; 10 bases align to TRBD1. The germline gives CDR1 SEHNR, CDR2 FQNEAQ (reference sequence). V shed 1 base, J shed 0 bases, and the junction held 6 bases outside the gene matches. CDR3 length: 18 amino acids. The DNA for the CDR3 is TGTGCCAGCAGCTTAGGCGCCTGGACAGGGGGCTCCTACAATGAGCAGTTCTTC. It yields the protein CASSLGAWTGGSYNEQFF.

V usage is TRBV6-5 and J usage is TRBJ1-1; 7 nucleotides line up with TRBD1. The CDR3 is made up of 13 amino acids. CDR1 and CDR2 from the germline V gene are MNHEY and SVGAGI. Unmatched junction bases numbered 4, after V lost 5 bases and J lost 4 bases. CDR3 in DNA: TGTGCCAGCAGTCCGACAGGGACCACTGAAGCTTTCTTT. Its translation: CASSPTGTTEAFF.

The count of this clone is one. CDR3 nucleotides: TGCGCCAGCAGCCAACGACAATCGATCTACGAGCAGTACTTC. It translates to CASSQRQSIYEQYF. The chain employs TRBV4-1 and TRBJ2-7; no clear D. Germline loops: CDR1 MGHRA, CDR2 YSYEKL. V gave up 2 bases and J gave up 3 bases, with 11 bases separating them. CDR3 length: 14 residues.

The rearrangement uses TRBV10-3 and TRBJ2-5, with 10 bases aligning to TRBD2. CDR3 length: 15 residues. Looked up from germline, CDR1 is ENHRY and CDR2 is SYGVKD. Trimming cost V 2 bases and J 1 base; bases outside gene matches: 1. The CDR3 coding sequence is TGTGCCATCAGTGAGCCTAGCGGGGGCCAAGAGACCCAGTACTTC. Translating gives CAISEPSGGQETQYF.

The rearrangement joins TRBV29-1 to TRBJ1-2; D unresolved. The V end lost 0 bases, the J end lost 6 bases, and 8 bases lay between the germline ends. Germline loops: CDR1 SQVTM, CDR2 ANQGSEA. The CDR3 has 12 residues. The CDR3 nucleotides are TGCAGCGTTGAAGATTCCTTACATGGCTACACCTTC. Protein: CSVEDSLHGYTF.

The table lists this clone with a count of one. The V and J genes are TRBV13 and TRBJ2-7; TRBD2 might be the D (5 bases). The CDR3 spans 17 residues. CDR1 and CDR2 from the germline V gene are PRHDT and FYEKMQ (reference sequence). Trimming took 4 bases from V and 2 from J, leaving 21 bases between them. Here the CDR3 reads CASSSRVGELEAYEQYF. In DNA, the CDR3 is TGTGCCAGCAGCTCTCGGGTGGGAGAACTAGAGGCCTACGAGCAGTACTTC.

The chain joins TRBV27 to TRBJ2-7; 10 bases line up with TRBD2. V was pared by 6 bases and J by 3 bases, with 8 bases of the junction left unmatched. Germline V gives CDR1 MNHEY, CDR2 SMNVEV (reference sequence). CDR3 length equals 15 residues. CDR3 nucleotides: TGTGCCAGCAGCGGTGTAGCGGGGGGTAACTACGAGCAGTACTTC. Protein sequence: CASSGVAGGNYEQYF.

The rearrangement joins TRBV10-3 to TRBJ2-1; D call uncertain. This CDR3 is 15 amino acids long. V lost 7 bases to trimming and J lost 7 bases, with 20 bases between them. Germline V gives CDR1 ENHRY, CDR2 SYGVKD. CDR3 bases: TGTGCCATCACCCAAGGGCCTGCGGTGGGGAATGAGCAGTTCTTC. It yields the protein CAITQGPAVGNEQFF.

The V and J genes are TRBV4-2 and TRBJ2-3, with a tentative D call TRBD1 (5 bases). V was shortened by 1 base and J by 6 bases, with 14 bases between the two germline ends. The CDR3 is 15 amino acids. Germline CDR1 LGHNA, CDR2 YNFKEQ. Here the CDR3 DNA reads TGTGCCAGCAGCCAAGTAGGGGAAGGTGGGGATACGCAGTATTTT. Protein: CASSQVGEGGDTQYF.

As for this clone: Other DNA sequences from this sample encode an identical CDR3 as well. The chain recombines TRBV7-9 with TRBJ2-7, with D unresolved. Germline CDR1 reads SEHNR; CDR2 reads FQNEAQ (reference sequence). V was trimmed by 1 base and J by 4 bases, leaving 11 bases between them. The CDR3 totals 14 residues. The chain's CDR3 is CASSLGREGYEQYF. CDR3 coding DNA: TGTGCCAGCAGCTTAGGAAGGGAAGGATACGAGCAGTACTTC.